This TCR beta chain comes out of a study of T cells in Graves' hyperthyroidism and ophthalmopathy. Germline lookup yields CDR1 SGDLS and CDR2 YYNGEE. The CDR3 sequence is 15 residues long. Unmatched junction bases numbered 6, after V lost 4 bases and J lost 0 bases. Stable Graves' hyperthyroidism meant no ophthalmopathy progression within 18 months. From approximately 9.1 ml of fresh peripheral blood, PBMCs were isolated. The table lists this clonotype with a few counts. Its antigen remains unknown. Study-wide findings and caveats: Most clonotypes that expanded in the thyroid above 0.001 also showed up in blood.

Researchers amplified the TCR beta CDR3 regions from RNA transcripts. The TCR CDR3 first-round RT-PCR relied on the HTBI primer set. TCRdb reprocessed the multiplex PCR reads via MiXCR and lists one record per CDR3 protein. In the table there are 93,000 or so distinct CDR3 sequences, approximately 50% of which are singletons. This TCR derives from a middle-aged man with Graves' hyperthyroidism. Sequenced input: blood. The gene calls are TRBV9 and TRBJ1-2; 7 nucleotides agree with TRBD1. CDR3 region: CASSQGTVANYGYTF. CDR3 nucleotide sequence: TGTGCCAGCAGCCAGGGGACAGTTGCTAACTATGGCTACACCTTC. The whole variable domain, filled in from reference TRBV9 and TRBJ1-2, reads DSGVTQTPKHLITATGQRVTLRCSPRSGDLSVYWYQQSLDQGLQFLIQYYNGEERAKGNILERFSAQQFPDLHSELNLSSLELGDSALYFCASSQGTVANYGYTFGSGTRLTVV.